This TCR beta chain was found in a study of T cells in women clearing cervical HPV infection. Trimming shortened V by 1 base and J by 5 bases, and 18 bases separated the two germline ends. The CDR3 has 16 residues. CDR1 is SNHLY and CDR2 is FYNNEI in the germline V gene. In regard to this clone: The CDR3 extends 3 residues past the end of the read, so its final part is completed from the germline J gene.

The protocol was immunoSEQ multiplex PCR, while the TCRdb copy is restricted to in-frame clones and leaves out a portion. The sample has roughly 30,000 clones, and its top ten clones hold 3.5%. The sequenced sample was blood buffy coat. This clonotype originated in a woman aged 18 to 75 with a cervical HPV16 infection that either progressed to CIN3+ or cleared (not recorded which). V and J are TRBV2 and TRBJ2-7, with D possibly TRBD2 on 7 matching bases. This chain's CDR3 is CASSEGKGGLFNEQYF. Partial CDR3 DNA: TGTGCCAGCAGTGAAGGGAAGGGGGGGCTTTTCAACGAG.